This T cell receptor beta chain stems from a study of post-analysis software for immune sequencing data. Study summary: The study covered relapsing-remitting, secondary progressive and progressive-relapsing courses of multiple sclerosis. Findings of the study overall: The five TRBV segments detected at higher frequency in patients than in controls included TRBV5-6, TRBV5-1 and TRBV20-1.

The CDR3 runs 13 residues. Germline trimming cut 1 base from V and 4 bases from J; bases unmatched to any gene: 4. Germline loops: CDR1 DFQATT, CDR2 SNEGSKA (reference sequence). This clonotype was found a few times. Its antigen is still unknown. TCR beta libraries were prepared from cDNA with unique molecular identifiers. TCRdb re-called the PCR reads through MiXCR, storing one row per CDR3 protein. The table lists about 820,000 distinct CDR3 sequences, about 53% of them singletons. This TCR came from a girl aged 5 to 17 with multiple sclerosis. The J gene is TRBJ2-7, the V gene TRBV20-1; 7 nucleotides align to TRBD2. Sequences were obtained from blood. CDR3 bases: TGCAGTGCTAGAGGGAGCGGGGATTACGAGCAGTACTTC. Protein product: CSARGSGDYEQYF.